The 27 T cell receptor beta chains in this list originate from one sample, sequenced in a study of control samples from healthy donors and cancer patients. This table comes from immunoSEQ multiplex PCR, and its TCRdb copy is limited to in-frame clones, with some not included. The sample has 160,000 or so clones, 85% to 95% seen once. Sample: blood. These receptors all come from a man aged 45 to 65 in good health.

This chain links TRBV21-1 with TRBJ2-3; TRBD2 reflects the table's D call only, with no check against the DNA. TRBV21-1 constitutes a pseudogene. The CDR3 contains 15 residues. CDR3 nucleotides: TGTGCCAGCACCGAGTTAGCGGGATTCACAGATACGCAGTATTTT. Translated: CASTELAGFTDTQYF.

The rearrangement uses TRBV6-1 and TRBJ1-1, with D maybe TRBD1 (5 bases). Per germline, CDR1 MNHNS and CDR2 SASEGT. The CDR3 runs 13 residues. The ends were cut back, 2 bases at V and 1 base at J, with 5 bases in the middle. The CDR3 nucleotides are TGTGCCAGCAGTGAACAGGGGAACACTGAAGCTTTCTTT. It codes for CASSEQGNTEAFF.

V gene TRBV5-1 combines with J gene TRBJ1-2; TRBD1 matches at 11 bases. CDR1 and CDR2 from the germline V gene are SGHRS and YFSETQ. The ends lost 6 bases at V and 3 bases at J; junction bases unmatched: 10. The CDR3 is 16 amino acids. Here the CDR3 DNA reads TGCGCCAGCACTAGGACAGGGGGCATGTCGGACTATGGCTACACCTTC. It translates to CASTRTGGMSDYGYTF.

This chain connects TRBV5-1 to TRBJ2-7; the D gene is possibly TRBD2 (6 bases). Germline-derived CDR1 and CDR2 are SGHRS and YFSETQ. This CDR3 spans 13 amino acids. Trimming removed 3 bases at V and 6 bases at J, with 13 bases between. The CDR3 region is CASSSMTSTEQYF. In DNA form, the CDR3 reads TGCGCCAGCAGCTCGATGACTAGTACCGAGCAGTACTTC.

CDR3 in amino acids: CASSGTLDGYTF. Written as DNA, the CDR3 is TGTGCCAGTAGCGGGACACTCGATGGCTACACCTTC. The V gene is TRBV19, the J gene TRBJ1-2; D might be TRBD1 (6 bases). Germline-derived CDR1 and CDR2 are LNHDA and SQIVND (reference sequence). The CDR3 consists of 12 residues. V lost 6 bases to trimming and J lost 6 bases, with 11 bases between them.

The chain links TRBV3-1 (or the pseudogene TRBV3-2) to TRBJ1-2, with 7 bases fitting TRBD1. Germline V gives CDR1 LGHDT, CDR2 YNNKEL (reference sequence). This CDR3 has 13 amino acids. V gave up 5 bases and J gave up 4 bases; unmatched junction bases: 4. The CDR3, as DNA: TGTGCCAGCAGCGGCGGGGACAGCTATGGCTACACCTTC. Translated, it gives CASSGGDSYGYTF.

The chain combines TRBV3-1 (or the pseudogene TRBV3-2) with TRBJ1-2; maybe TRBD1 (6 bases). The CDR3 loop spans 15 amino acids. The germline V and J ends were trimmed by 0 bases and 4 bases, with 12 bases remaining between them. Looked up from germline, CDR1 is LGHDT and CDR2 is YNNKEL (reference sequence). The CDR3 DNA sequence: TGTGCCAGCAGCCAAGAACAGGGAAACGGCTATGGCTACACCTTC. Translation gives CASSQEQGNGYGYTF.

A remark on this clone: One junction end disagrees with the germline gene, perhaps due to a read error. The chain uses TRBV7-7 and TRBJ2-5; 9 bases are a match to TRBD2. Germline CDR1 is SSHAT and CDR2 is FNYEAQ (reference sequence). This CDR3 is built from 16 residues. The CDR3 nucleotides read TGTGCTAGCAGCTTGACCGAACTAGCGGGTAAAGAGACCCAGTACTTC. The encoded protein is CASSLTELAGKETQYF.

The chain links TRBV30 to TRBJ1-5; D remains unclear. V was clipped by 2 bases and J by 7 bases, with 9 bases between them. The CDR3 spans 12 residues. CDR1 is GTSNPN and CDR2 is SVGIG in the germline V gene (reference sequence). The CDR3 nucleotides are TGTGCCTGGAGTCCCGCGGGGCAGCCCCAGCATTTT. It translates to CAWSPAGQPQHF.

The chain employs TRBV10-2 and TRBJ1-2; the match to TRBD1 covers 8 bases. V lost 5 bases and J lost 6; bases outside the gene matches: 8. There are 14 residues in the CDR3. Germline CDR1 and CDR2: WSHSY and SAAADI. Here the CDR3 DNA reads TGCGCCAGCAGTAGCGACAGGGGAGAAGATGGCTACACCTTC. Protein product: CASSSDRGEDGYTF.

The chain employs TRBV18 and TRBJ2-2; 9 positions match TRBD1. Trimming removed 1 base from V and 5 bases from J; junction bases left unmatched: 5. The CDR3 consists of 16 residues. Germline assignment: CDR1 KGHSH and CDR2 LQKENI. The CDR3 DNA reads TGTGCCAGCTCACCACGGGGACAGGGTTTTACCGGGGAGCTGTTTTTT. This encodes CASSPRGQGFTGELFF.

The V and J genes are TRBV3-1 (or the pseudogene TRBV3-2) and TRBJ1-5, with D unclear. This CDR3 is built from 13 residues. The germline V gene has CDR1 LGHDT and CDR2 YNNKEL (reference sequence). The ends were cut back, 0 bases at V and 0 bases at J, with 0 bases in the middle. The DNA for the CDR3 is TGTGCCAGCAGCCAAGATAGCAATCAGCCCCAGCATTTT. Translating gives CASSQDSNQPQHF.

The CDR3, as DNA: TGTGCCAGCAGTTTATCGATAGCGGGAGGGCCCCGATCGGAGACCCAGTACTTC. This codes for CASSLSIAGGPRSETQYF. V gene TRBV27 combines with J gene TRBJ2-5, with TRBD2 matching over 11 bases. After removal of 0 bases from V and 5 bases from J, the junction contained 11 bases not matched to a gene. The CDR3 consists of 18 residues. Germline loops: CDR1 MNHEY, CDR2 SMNVEV (reference sequence).

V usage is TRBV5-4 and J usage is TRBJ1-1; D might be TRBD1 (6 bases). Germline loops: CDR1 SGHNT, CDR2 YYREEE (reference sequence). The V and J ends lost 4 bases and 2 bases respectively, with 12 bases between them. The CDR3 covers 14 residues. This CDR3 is CASSEQGGNTEAFF. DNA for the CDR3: TGTGCCAGCAGCGAACAGGGTGGAAACACTGAAGCTTTCTTT.

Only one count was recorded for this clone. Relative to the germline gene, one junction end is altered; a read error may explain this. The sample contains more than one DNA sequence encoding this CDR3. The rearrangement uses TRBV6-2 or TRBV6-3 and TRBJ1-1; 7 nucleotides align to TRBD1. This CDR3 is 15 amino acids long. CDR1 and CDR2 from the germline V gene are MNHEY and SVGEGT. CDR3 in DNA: TGTGCCAGCAGTGACTCGACAGGGATGAACACTGAAGCTTTCTTT. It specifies CASSDSTGMNTEAFF.

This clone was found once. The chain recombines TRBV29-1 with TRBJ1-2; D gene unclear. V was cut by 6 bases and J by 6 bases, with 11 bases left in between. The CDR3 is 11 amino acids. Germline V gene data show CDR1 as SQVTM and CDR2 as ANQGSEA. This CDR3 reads CSVIRGNGYTF. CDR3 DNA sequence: TGCAGCGTAATCAGAGGAAATGGCTACACCTTC.

The CDR3 is CASSVDSYGYTF. CDR3 coding DNA: TGTGCCAGCAGCGTAGATAGCTATGGCTACACCTTC. The chain carries TRBV9 and TRBJ1-2, with no clear D. Germline CDR1 SGDLS, CDR2 YYNGEE. CDR3 size: 12 residues. V was shortened by 0 bases and J by 4 bases, with 4 bases between the two germline ends.

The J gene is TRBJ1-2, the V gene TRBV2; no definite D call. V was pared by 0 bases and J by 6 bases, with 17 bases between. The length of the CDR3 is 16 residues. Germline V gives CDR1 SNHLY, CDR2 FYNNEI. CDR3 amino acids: CASSEAPWGGRNGYTF. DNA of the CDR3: TGTGCCAGCAGTGAAGCGCCTTGGGGTGGTCGTAATGGCTACACCTTC. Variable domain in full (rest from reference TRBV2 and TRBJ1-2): EPEVTQTPSHQVTQMGQEVILRCVPISNHLYFYWYRQILGQKVEFLVSFYNNEISEKSEIFDDQFSVERPDGSNFTLKIRSTKLEDSAMYFCASSEAPWGGRNGYTFGSGTRLTVV.

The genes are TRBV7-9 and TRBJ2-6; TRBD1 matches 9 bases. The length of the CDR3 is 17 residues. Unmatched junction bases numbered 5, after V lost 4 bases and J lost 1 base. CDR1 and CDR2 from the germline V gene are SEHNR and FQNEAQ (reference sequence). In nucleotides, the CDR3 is TGTGCCAGCAGCTCACTACAGGGGGCATCTGGGGCCAACGTCCTGACTTTC. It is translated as CASSSLQGASGANVLTF.

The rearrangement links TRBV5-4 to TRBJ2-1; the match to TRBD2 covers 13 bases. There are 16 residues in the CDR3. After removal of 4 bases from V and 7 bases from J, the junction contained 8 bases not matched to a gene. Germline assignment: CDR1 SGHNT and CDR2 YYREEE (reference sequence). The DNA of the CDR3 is TGTGCCAGCAGCAACCCTACTAGCGGGAGGGGGAATGAGCAGTTCTTC. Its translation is CASSNPTSGRGNEQFF.

CDR3 amino acids: CASSPDGPYGYTF. The CDR3 coding sequence is TGTGCCAGCAGCCCAGACGGCCCCTATGGCTACACCTTC. The gene calls are TRBV11-2 and TRBJ1-2; D gene uncertain. The CDR3 is 13 amino acids. Germline V gene lookup returns CDR1 SGHAT and CDR2 FQNNGV. V shed 5 bases and J shed 4 bases, with 11 bases lying between them.

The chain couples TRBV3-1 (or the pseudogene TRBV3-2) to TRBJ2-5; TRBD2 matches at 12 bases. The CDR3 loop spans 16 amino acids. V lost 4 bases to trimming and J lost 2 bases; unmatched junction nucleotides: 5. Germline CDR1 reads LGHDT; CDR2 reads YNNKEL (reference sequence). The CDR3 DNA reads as TGTGCCAGCAGCCGCCTCACTAGCGGGGGGCAAGAGACCCAGTACTTC. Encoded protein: CASSRLTSGGQETQYF.

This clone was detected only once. The CDR3 DNA is TGTGCCAGCAGACCGACCCCAGGGGCAGATACGCAGTATTTT. Amino acids: CASRPTPGADTQYF. V and J are TRBV2 and TRBJ2-3; weak D call: TRBD1 (6 bases). This CDR3 comprises 14 residues. The germline V gene has CDR1 SNHLY and CDR2 FYNNEI. V was shortened by 6 bases and J by 4 bases, with 14 bases between the two germline ends. The entire variable domain, with the rest obtained from reference TRBV2 and TRBJ2-3, is as follows: EPEVTQTPSHQVTQMGQEVILRCVPISNHLYFYWYRQILGQKVEFLVSFYNNEISEKSEIFDDQFSVERPDGSNFTLKIRSTKLEDSAMYFCASRPTPGADTQYFGPGTRLTVL.

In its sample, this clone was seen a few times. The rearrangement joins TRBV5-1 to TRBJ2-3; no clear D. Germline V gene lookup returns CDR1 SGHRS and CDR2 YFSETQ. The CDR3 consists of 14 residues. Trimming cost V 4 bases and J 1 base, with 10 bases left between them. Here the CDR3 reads CASSLDLRTDTQYF. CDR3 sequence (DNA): TGCGCCAGCAGCCTGGACCTCCGCACAGATACGCAGTATTTT.

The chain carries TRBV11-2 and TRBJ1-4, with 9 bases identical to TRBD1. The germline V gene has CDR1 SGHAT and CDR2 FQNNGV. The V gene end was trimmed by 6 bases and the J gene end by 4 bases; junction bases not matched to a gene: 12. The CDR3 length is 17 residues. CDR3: CASRPNRGRVDNEKLFF. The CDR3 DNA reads TGTGCCAGCAGGCCGAACAGGGGGCGAGTGGATAATGAAAAACTGTTTTTT.

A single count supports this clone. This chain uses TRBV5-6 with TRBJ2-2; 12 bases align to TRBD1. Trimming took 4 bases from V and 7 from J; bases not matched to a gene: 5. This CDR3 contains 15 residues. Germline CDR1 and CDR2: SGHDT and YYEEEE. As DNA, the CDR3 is TGTGCCAGCAGCGGGGACAGGGGGCTACGCGGGGAGCTGTTTTTT. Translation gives CASSGDRGLRGELFF.

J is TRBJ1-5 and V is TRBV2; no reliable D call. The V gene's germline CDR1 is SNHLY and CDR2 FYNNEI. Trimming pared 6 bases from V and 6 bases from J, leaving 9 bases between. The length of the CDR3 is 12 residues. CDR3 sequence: CASSRGPQPQHF. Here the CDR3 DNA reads TGTGCCAGCAGCCGTGGACCTCAGCCCCAGCATTTT.